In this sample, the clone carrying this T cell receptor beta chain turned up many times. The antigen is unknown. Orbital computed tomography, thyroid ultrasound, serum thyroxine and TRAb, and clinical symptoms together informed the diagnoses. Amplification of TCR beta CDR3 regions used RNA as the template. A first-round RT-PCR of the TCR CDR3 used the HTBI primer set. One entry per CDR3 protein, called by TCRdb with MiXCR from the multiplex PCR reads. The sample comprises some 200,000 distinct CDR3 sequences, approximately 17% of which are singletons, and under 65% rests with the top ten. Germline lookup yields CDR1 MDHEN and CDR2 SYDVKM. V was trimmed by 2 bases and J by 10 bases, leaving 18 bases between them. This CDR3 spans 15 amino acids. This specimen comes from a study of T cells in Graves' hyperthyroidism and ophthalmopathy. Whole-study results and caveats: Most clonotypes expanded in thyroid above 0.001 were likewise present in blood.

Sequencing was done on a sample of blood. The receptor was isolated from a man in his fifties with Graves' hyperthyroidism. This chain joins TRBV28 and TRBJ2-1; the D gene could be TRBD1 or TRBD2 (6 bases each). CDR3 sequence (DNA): TGTGCCAGCAGTTTAAGTCAGGAGGGGGGAAAAGAGCAGTTCTTC. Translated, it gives CASSLSQEGGKEQFF.